The sequence of this T cell receptor beta chain was determined in a study of blood T cell repertoires in COVID-19. From germline, CDR1 is SGDLS and CDR2 YYNGEE. This CDR3 has 14 amino acids. Deletions cut 0 bases from V and 2 bases from J, with 9 bases between. Produced via immunoSEQ multiplex PCR; TCRdb's table is partial and in-frame only. There are 350,000 or so clones in the sample; 88% occur only once, and just over 1% lies in the top ten. The chain recombines TRBV9 with TRBJ2-7; D remains unclear. This clonotype was obtained from a woman in her 30s who had been exposed to COVID-19. Source material: PBMCs or T cells enriched from blood (not recorded which). CDR3 DNA: TGTGCCAGCAGCGTAGGTGAGGTCCCCTACGAGCAGTACTTC. It is translated as CASSVGEVPYEQYF.